This passage covers 23 T cell receptor beta chains from one sample sequenced in a study of vaccination and CD4 T cells after COVID-19. The Oncomine TCR Beta short-read assay was applied to DNA of cultured CD4+ T cells. TCRdb used MiXCR to reprocess the PCR reads, holding one entry per CDR3 protein. The profile shows around 19,000 distinct CDR3 sequences, roughly 40% of them singletons. Treatment noted: roughly 11-day PBMC culture with coronavirus spike peptide pools or control peptides (ViraFEST assay). Their cognate antigens are unknown. The sequencing used CD4+ T cells from blood, cultured in vitro, collected before SARS-CoV-2 vaccination. The receptors were sampled from a human donor who received a COVID-19 vaccine.

The V call is TRBV7-9, the J call TRBJ2-7; 7 positions agree with TRBD1. Germline CDR1 reads SEHNR; CDR2 reads FQNEAQ (reference sequence). Losses at the gene ends were 5 bases for V and 9 bases for J; bases not matched to a gene: 10. The CDR3 runs 13 residues. CDR3 sequence: CASSPQTGNAQYF. For the CDR3, the DNA is TGTGCCAGCAGCCCCCAGACAGGGAACGCGCAGTACTTC. The full variable domain, in which reference TRBV7-9 and TRBJ2-7 provide the parts outside the CDR3, is DTGVSQNPRHKITKRGQNVTFRCDPISEHNRLYWYRQTLGQGPEFLTYFQNEAQLEKSRLLSDRFSAERPKGSFSTLEIQRTEQGDSAMYLCASSPQTGNAQYFGPGTRLTVT.

This clonotype has only a few counts. This chain connects TRBV21-1 to TRBJ2-1. TRBV21-1 is a listed pseudogene. CDR3 length: 9 amino acids. CDR3 sequence (DNA): TGTGCCAGCAGCAATGAGCAGTTCTTC. Translated, it gives CASSNEQFF.

This clonotype has a handful of counts. The chain combines TRBV7-6 with TRBJ2-1; 15 bases line up with TRBD2. This CDR3 spans 20 amino acids. Germline trimming cut 6 bases from V and 3 bases from J; bases unmatched to any gene: 15. Germline-derived CDR1 and CDR2 are SGHVS and FNYEAQ. The CDR3 loop reads CASSKRPTGTSGGLYNEQFF. CDR3 nucleotide sequence: TGTGCCAGCAGTAAGCGCCCTACCGGGACTAGCGGGGGGCTCTACAATGAGCAGTTCTTC.

The rearrangement uses TRBV5-1 and TRBJ1-2, with D possibly matching TRBD1 (5 bases). The V gene lost 0 bases and the J gene lost 1 base, with 13 bases spanning the gap. Germline V gives CDR1 SGHRS, CDR2 YFSETQ. The CDR3 length is 16 residues. The CDR3 sequence is CASSLVMGGYNYGYTF. In DNA form, the CDR3 reads TGCGCCAGCAGCTTGGTGATGGGGGGGTATAACTATGGCTACACCTTC.

The chain links TRBV10-3 to TRBJ1-1; 7 nucleotides match TRBD1. This CDR3 has 12 amino acids. With V trimmed by 10 bases and J by 3 bases, 5 bases remained unmatched. Germline V CDR1 and CDR2: ENHRY, SYGVKD. The CDR3 bases are TGTGCCACCAGACAGGGCGACACTGAAGCTTTCTTT. This codes for CATRQGDTEAFF.

As regards this clonotype: The germline gene is not matched at one end of the junction; a read error may be the cause. The chain joins TRBV19 to TRBJ2-7; D might be TRBD1 or TRBD2, each matching 6 bases. This CDR3 has 15 amino acids. Germline assignment: CDR1 LNHDA and CDR2 SQIVND (reference sequence). CDR3 nucleotide sequence: TGTGTCAGTAGAAACCGGGGGCAGGAGGCCTACGAGCAGTACTTC. Translation gives CVSRNRGQEAYEQYF.

The chain uses TRBV28 and TRBJ1-2; no clear D gene. V lost 1 base, J lost 5 bases, and 11 bases lay in between. This CDR3 has 14 residues. The V gene's germline CDR1 is MDHEN and CDR2 SYDVKM. For the CDR3, the DNA is TGTGCCAGCAGTTTATCAAACACTAGGTATGGCTACACCTTC. As protein: CASSLSNTRYGYTF.

The chain has TRBV19 and TRBJ1-5; TRBD1 is a possible D gene (5 bases). The germline V gene encodes CDR1 LNHDA and CDR2 SQIVND (reference sequence). The CDR3 loop spans 19 amino acids. The V and J ends lost 5 bases and 2 bases respectively, with 25 bases between them. In nucleotides, the CDR3 is TGTGCCAGTAGTCCTCTGTTTGGGGCAGGGCAAGGACGCAATCAGCCCCAGCATTTT. This translates into CASSPLFGAGQGRNQPQHF.

The chain joins TRBV2 to TRBJ2-3; 10 bases agree with TRBD2. The germline CDR1 and CDR2 sequences are SNHLY and FYNNEI. The CDR3 spans 17 residues. Unmatched junction bases numbered 8, after V lost 5 bases and J lost 0 bases. CDR3 in amino acids: CASSYGSGGTSTDTQYF. DNA for the CDR3: TGTGCCAGCAGTTATGGTAGCGGGGGGACTAGCACAGATACGCAGTATTTT.

Comments on this clonotype: A junction end diverges from the germline sequence, so it may reflect a read error. This sequence joins TRBV7-8 and TRBJ1-5; 8 bases map to TRBD1. In germline, CDR1 is SGHVS, CDR2 FQNEAQ. This CDR3 spans 16 amino acids. The CDR3 sequence is CAGSLTTGGLNQPQHF. The CDR3 coding sequence is TGTGCCGGCAGCTTAACCACAGGGGGATTGAATCAGCCCCAGCATTTT.

The J gene is TRBJ2-1, the V gene TRBV30; 10 bases are shared with TRBD2. Germline V lookup: CDR1 GTSNPN, CDR2 SVGIG (reference sequence). The CDR3 is 18 residues long. With 2 bases clipped from V and 3 bases from J, the junction kept 13 bases outside the gene matches. The CDR3 is CAWSPLASERGGYNEQFF. The CDR3, as DNA: TGTGCCTGGAGTCCCCTCGCGTCTGAGCGGGGGGGCTACAATGAGCAGTTCTTC.

The chain couples TRBV6-5 to TRBJ1-6; tentative D call: TRBD1 (6 bases). CDR3 size: 16 residues. Germline V CDR1 and CDR2: MNHEY, SVGAGI. Trimming shortened V by 0 bases and J by 5 bases, and 11 bases separated the two germline ends. CDR3 sequence reads: CASSYSQGRDNSPLHF. The CDR3 DNA follows: TGTGCCAGCAGTTACTCACAGGGACGGGATAATTCACCCCTCCACTTT.

This clonotype was observed a few times. The chain carries TRBV12-3 or TRBV12-4 and TRBJ1-1; the D gene is possibly TRBD1 (5 bases). The CDR3 loop spans 13 amino acids. Trimming took 6 bases from V and 4 from J, leaving 12 bases between them. Here the CDR3 DNA reads TGTGCCAGCAGCCCCGGGGGTTTCACTGAAGCTTTCTTT. Its translation: CASSPGGFTEAFF.

This clonotype was counted a few times. The chain links TRBV12-3 or TRBV12-4 to TRBJ2-2, with D possibly matching TRBD1 (8 bases). Trimming removed 5 bases from V and 7 bases from J, with 29 bases in between. The CDR3 loop spans 19 amino acids. The CDR3 loop reads CASSPSPGNRGGYGGELFF. CDR3 DNA sequence: TGTGCCAGCAGTCCCTCCCCCGGGAACAGGGGGGGATACGGCGGGGAGCTGTTTTTT.

The chain joins TRBV6-1 to TRBJ1-1; D is unresolved. Trimming removed 5 bases at V and 5 bases at J, with 21 bases between. The CDR3 spans 16 residues. Looked up from germline, CDR1 is MNHNS and CDR2 is SASEGT. CDR3 DNA: TGTGCCAGCAGTAAAACCCTGTGGAGAGGCGCGACTGAAGCTTTCTTT. Protein: CASSKTLWRGATEAFF.

This clonotype has only a few counts. The CDR3: CAWSQPGGIEQYF. The CDR3 nucleotides read TGTGCCTGGAGTCAACCTGGAGGGATCGAGCAGTACTTC. The rearrangement uses TRBV30 and TRBJ2-7; D might be TRBD2 (6 bases). Germline-derived CDR1 and CDR2 are GTSNPN and SVGIG (reference sequence). CDR3 length equals 13 residues. V lost 2 bases and J 6 bases, leaving 14 bases between the germline ends.

This clonotype was counted between two and nine times. V is TRBV12-3 or TRBV12-4 and J is TRBJ1-2; D ambiguous. The CDR3 consists of 12 residues. The V end was cut by 2 bases, the J end by 8 bases, with 9 bases between. This chain's CDR3 is CASSLNGYGYTF. The CDR3 bases are TGTGCCAGCAGTTTAAATGGTTACGGCTACACCTTC.

This clonotype was detected only a few times. The CDR3 DNA reads as TGTGCCAGCAGCAAACTGAGACAAGGGGACACTGAAGCTTTCTTT. Protein product: CASSKLRQGDTEAFF. The rearrangement uses TRBV21-1 and TRBJ1-1; the D call TRBD1 from the table was never checked on the DNA. TRBV21-1 is flagged as a pseudogene. There are 15 residues in the CDR3.

In its sample, this clonotype was seen a few times. The CDR3 here is CASSLQGSTEAFF. The CDR3 DNA reads as TGTGCCAGCAGCTTGCAGGGGAGCACTGAAGCTTTCTTT. The rearrangement links TRBV7-9 to TRBJ1-1; weak D call: TRBD1 (6 bases). Germline V gene data show CDR1 as SEHNR and CDR2 as FQNEAQ (reference sequence). V was trimmed by 3 bases and J by 4 bases, leaving 9 bases between them. The CDR3 spans 13 residues. The full variable domain, with the rest looked up from reference TRBV7-9 and TRBJ1-1, is DTGVSQNPRHKITKRGQNVTFRCDPISEHNRLYWYRQTLGQGPEFLTYFQNEAQLEKSRLLSDRFSAERPKGSFSTLEIQRTEQGDSAMYLCASSLQGSTEAFFGQGTRLTVV.

The table lists this clonotype with a few counts. This CDR3 reads CASSPRQGRTEAFF. CDR3 DNA sequence: TGTGCCAGCAGTCCAAGACAGGGACGCACTGAAGCTTTCTTT. The chain combines TRBV6-1 with TRBJ1-1; TRBD1 matches 7 bases. The germline gives CDR1 MNHNS, CDR2 SASEGT. V lost 5 bases, J lost 4 bases, and 7 bases stayed unmatched. The CDR3 has 14 residues.

The chain carries TRBV15 and TRBJ2-7, with a tentative D call TRBD2 (6 bases). Germline loops: CDR1 LNHNV, CDR2 YYDKDF (reference sequence). The CDR3 runs 16 residues. Trimming removed 0 bases at V and 4 bases at J, with 16 bases between. CDR3 bases: TGTGCCACCAGCAGAGATTTCGGGGGTGGCGAGTACGAGCAGTACTTC. The encoded protein is CATSRDFGGGEYEQYF.

The chain uses TRBV24-1 and TRBJ2-1; 7 bases are shared with TRBD1. The germline gives CDR1 KGHDR, CDR2 SFDVKD. The CDR3 length is 15 residues. Germline trimming cut 5 bases from V and 5 bases from J; bases unmatched to any gene: 8. The chain's CDR3 is CATSAPTGSDNEQFF. CDR3 nucleotide sequence: TGTGCCACCAGTGCCCCGACAGGGTCGGACAATGAGCAGTTCTTC.

The chain recombines TRBV6-2 or TRBV6-3 with TRBJ2-6; D uncertain. The germline V and J ends were trimmed by 5 bases and 1 base, with 12 bases remaining between them. CDR3 length equals 16 residues. Germline CDR1 MNHEY, CDR2 SVGEGT. The CDR3 sequence is CASSILQVSGANVLTF. The CDR3 DNA reads as TGTGCCAGCAGTATCCTCCAGGTATCTGGGGCCAACGTCCTGACTTTC.